One T cell receptor beta chain is described in this entry. Treatment indicated: roughly 19 received Ad26.COV2.S at low or high dose, single or two shots; five or six received placebo; per-sample allocation not given. After the first vaccine or placebo injection, samples were drawn on day 63. The sample comes from a study of Ad26.COV2.S vaccination and SARS-CoV-2 variants. Assay used: immunoSEQ multiplex PCR; TCRdb lists only in-frame clones, some missing. Here the sample spans about 350,000 clones, 75% to 90% being singletons. The CDR3 runs to 15 residues. Losses at the gene ends were 5 bases for V and 8 bases for J; bases not matched to a gene: 10. Germline CDR1 SGHVS, CDR2 FNYEAQ.

The receptor's source is a person aged 18-60 years who received the Ad26.COV2.S COVID-19 vaccine or a placebo. This chain joins TRBV7-6 and TRBJ1-4; TRBD1 agrees at 8 bases. The sample in question was peripheral blood, obtained in a trial of Ad26.COV2.S vaccine versus placebo. CDR3 protein: CASSRTGIGEEKLFF. DNA for the CDR3: TGTGCCAGCAGCCGGACAGGGATCGGAGAGGAAAAACTGTTTTTT.